Listed here are 8 T cell receptor beta chains from one sample, sequenced in a study of shared clonotypes between healthy human individuals. Naive CD8 cells lacked CD45RO and underwent positive selection for CCR7, leaving out terminally differentiated effector memory CD45RA+ cells. Only in-frame clones appear in the TCRdb table, and some are missing; sequencing was by immunoSEQ multiplex PCR. The repertoire includes about 800,000 clones, approximately 97% of them detected once, and under 0.3% sits in the top ten. Sequenced sample: naive CD8+ T cells sorted from blood. All receptors derive from a man aged 25 to 45 in good health.

The chain's CDR3 is CASSATIRRYGYTF. The CDR3, as DNA: TGTGCCAGCAGTGCCACAATTCGCCGATATGGCTACACCTTC. This sequence joins TRBV6-1 and TRBJ1-2, with D unresolved. The CDR3 loop spans 14 amino acids. The germline V and J ends were trimmed by 4 bases and 5 bases, with 14 bases remaining between them. CDR1 and CDR2 from the germline V gene are MNHNS and SASEGT.

The CDR3 region is CASSPSTYSGANVLTF. CDR3 nucleotides: TGTGCCAGCAGCCCCTCGACCTACTCTGGGGCCAACGTCCTGACTTTC. The chain employs TRBV7-9 and TRBJ2-6, with D hard to call. The length of the CDR3 is 16 residues. V lost 5 bases, J lost 0 bases, and 11 bases lay in between. Germline lookup yields CDR1 SEHNR and CDR2 FQNEAQ (reference sequence).

The J gene is TRBJ2-1, the V gene TRBV27, with a weak D call TRBD1 (6 bases). The CDR3 length is 15 residues. Trimming left V 4 bases short and J 0 bases short, with 10 bases between. CDR1 MNHEY and CDR2 SMNVEV come from the germline V gene (reference sequence). DNA for the CDR3: TGTGCCAGCAGTTCAGGGGTAGGCTCCTACAATGAGCAGTTCTTC. Its translation: CASSSGVGSYNEQFF.

V gene TRBV28 combines with J gene TRBJ2-3; D not resolved. CDR1 MDHEN and CDR2 SYDVKM come from the germline V gene. The CDR3 is 15 residues long. The V gene lost 5 bases and the J gene lost 6 bases, with 18 bases spanning the gap. The CDR3: CASSRTPAPEDTQYF. CDR3 bases: TGTGCCAGCAGTCGGACCCCGGCCCCGGAGGATACGCAGTATTTT.

The chain is built from TRBV7-6 and TRBJ2-1; D gene ambiguous. V gave up 1 base and J gave up 3 bases, with 7 bases separating them. Germline V gene lookup returns CDR1 SGHVS and CDR2 FNYEAQ. The length of the CDR3 is 14 residues. CDR3 protein: CASSLEWDYNEQFF. The CDR3 DNA reads TGTGCCAGCAGCTTAGAGTGGGACTACAATGAGCAGTTCTTC.

The chain is built from TRBV10-2 and TRBJ2-1; possible D gene TRBD1, 6 bases. The CDR3 totals 13 residues. Trimming removed 7 bases at V and 3 bases at J, with 10 bases between. Germline V CDR1 and CDR2: WSHSY, SAAADI. CDR3 protein: CASITGSYNEQFF. The DNA of the CDR3 is TGCGCCAGCATAACAGGGAGCTACAATGAGCAGTTCTTC.

The chain combines TRBV7-9 with TRBJ2-7; 13 bases agree with TRBD2. The CDR3 has 17 amino acids. Germline values: CDR1 SEHNR, CDR2 FQNEAQ (reference sequence). V lost 5 bases to trimming and J lost 0 bases; unmatched junction nucleotides: 7. The CDR3 DNA sequence: TGTGCCAGCAGCCTTGGACTAGCGGGAGCCCGCTCCTACGAGCAGTACTTC. This gives the protein CASSLGLAGARSYEQYF. Looking up the rest from reference TRBV7-9 and TRBJ2-7 gives the full variable domain: DTGVSQNPRHKITKRGQNVTFRCDPISEHNRLYWYRQTLGQGPEFLTYFQNEAQLEKSRLLSDRFSAERPKGSFSTLEIQRTEQGDSAMYLCASSLGLAGARSYEQYFGPGTRLTVT.

V is TRBV4-3 and J is TRBJ1-1; 7 bases fit TRBD1. Per the germline V gene, CDR1 is LGHNA and CDR2 is YSLEER. Trimming at V came to 0 bases and at J to 5 bases, leaving 6 bases not matched to a gene. The length of the CDR3 is 15 residues. The CDR3 nucleotides read TGCGCCAGCAGCCAAGATCGACAGGGAGGTACTGAAGCTTTCTTT. This translates into CASSQDRQGGTEAFF.